These T cell receptor beta chains were read from a single sample in a study of neoadjuvant anti-PD-1 for oral cavity cancer. The data were produced by immunoSEQ multiplex PCR, yet TCRdb's version contains in-frame clones alone and is incomplete. The data contain over 11,000 clones, approximately 73% of them singletons. The sequenced sample was PBMCs, obtained after nivolumab (anti-PD-1) treatment. The source of these receptors is a person aged 35-79 years with oral cavity squamous cell carcinoma. The CDR3 runs from the conserved cysteine through the conserved F or W. A D gene is named only where the DNA matches it firmly. Not every row has a clone size; where given, it reads once, few, many or a size class.

CDR3 protein: CASSQGQANNSPLHF
CDR3 DNA: TGCGCCAGCAGCCAGGGACAGGCGAATAATTCACCCCTCCACTTT
D gene: TRBD1
clone size: .
V gene: TRBV4-1
J gene: TRBJ1-6

CDR3 protein: CASSFNTGASQPQHF
CDR3 DNA: TGCGCCAGCAGCTTTAATACAGGGGCAAGCCAGCCCCAGCATTTT
D gene: TRBD1
clone size: once
V gene: TRBV5-1
J gene: TRBJ1-5

CDR3 protein: CASSRRDRGLSYEQYF
CDR3 DNA: TGTGCCAGCAGCCGCCGGGACAGGGGGCTCTCCTACGAGCAGTACTTC
D gene: TRBD1
clone size: .
V gene: TRBV7-3
J gene: TRBJ2-7

CDR3 protein: CASKFWGYEQYF
CDR3 DNA: TGTGCCAGCAAATTCTGGGGCTACGAGCAGTACTTC
D gene: .
clone size: .
V gene: TRBV11-2
J gene: TRBJ2-7

CDR3 protein: CASSRSSGSREQYF
CDR3 DNA: TGCGCCAGCAGCCGAAGCTCAGGGTCCCGGGAGCAGTACTTC
D gene: .
clone size: few
V gene: TRBV5-1
J gene: TRBJ2-7

CDR3 protein: CASSEFQGNQPQHF
CDR3 DNA: TGTGCCAGCAGTGAATTCCAGGGCAATCAGCCCCAGCATTTT
D gene: .
clone size: .
V gene: TRBV2
J gene: TRBJ1-5

CDR3 protein: CASRRLAGGPNEQFF
CDR3 DNA: TGTGCCAGCAGGCGACTAGCGGGAGGCCCAAATGAGCAGTTCTTC
D gene: TRBD2
clone size: few
V gene: TRBV5-4
J gene: TRBJ2-1

CDR3 protein: CASLGEFVENYGYTF
CDR3 DNA: TGTGCCAGCCTAGGTGAGTTCGTGGAGAACTATGGCTACACCTTC
D gene: .
clone size: .
V gene: TRBV2
J gene: TRBJ1-2

CDR3 protein: CASRAYEQYF
CDR3 DNA: TGTGCCAGCAGGGCCTACGAGCAGTACTTC
D gene: .
clone size: .
V gene: TRBV21-1
J gene: TRBJ2-7

CDR3 protein: CASSQFRPWGATNEKLFF
CDR3 DNA: TGTGCCAGCAGCCAATTCCGCCCATGGGGTGCAACTAATGAAAAACTGTTTTTT
D gene: .
clone size: .
V gene: TRBV7-8
J gene: TRBJ1-4

CDR3 protein: CASSRLLAGGPYEQYF
CDR3 DNA: TGTGCCAGCAGCCGGCTTCTAGCGGGAGGGCCCTACGAGCAGTACTTC
D gene: TRBD2
clone size: .
V gene: TRBV27
J gene: TRBJ2-7

CDR3 protein: CASSSSANRGNTEAFF
CDR3 DNA: TGTGCCAGCAGCTCCTCGGCGAACAGGGGGAACACTGAAGCTTTCTTT
D gene: TRBD1
clone size: .
V gene: TRBV7-3
J gene: TRBJ1-1

CDR3 protein: CASRTWRTSGNTIYF
CDR3 DNA: TGTGCCAGTAGAACTTGGCGCACCTCTGGAAACACCATATATTTT
D gene: .
clone size: .
V gene: TRBV19
J gene: TRBJ1-3

CDR3 protein: CASSLPTDEKLFF
CDR3 DNA: TGTGCCAGCAGCTTGCCGACGGATGAAAAACTGTTTTTT
D gene: .
clone size: .
V gene: TRBV7-9
J gene: TRBJ1-4

CDR3 protein: CASSTGASGSRADTQYF
CDR3 DNA: TGTGCCAGCAGCACTGGGGCTAGCGGGAGTAGGGCAGATACGCAGTATTTT
D gene: TRBD2
clone size: .
V gene: TRBV7-3
J gene: TRBJ2-3

CDR3 protein: CASGAGGPYEQYF
CDR3 DNA: TGTGCCAGCGGGGCGGGAGGGCCCTACGAGCAGTACTTC
D gene: TRBD2
clone size: few
V gene: TRBV7-3
J gene: TRBJ2-7

CDR3 protein: CASSTRLAGTTDTQYF
CDR3 DNA: TGTGCCAGCAGTACCCGACTAGCGGGAACCACAGATACGCAGTATTTT
D gene: TRBD2
clone size: few
V gene: TRBV27
J gene: TRBJ2-3

CDR3 protein: CASSYGAGIQPQHF
CDR3 DNA: TGTGCCAGCAGTTACGGGGCAGGGATTCAGCCCCAGCATTTT
D gene: .
clone size: once
V gene: TRBV6-5
J gene: TRBJ1-5

CDR3 protein: CASSWEGETYGYTF
CDR3 DNA: TGTGCCAGCAGCTGGGAAGGGGAGACCTATGGCTACACCTTC
D gene: .
clone size: .
V gene: TRBV5-8
J gene: TRBJ1-2

CDR3 protein: CASSLPQGIEAFF
CDR3 DNA: TGTGCCAGCAGTTTGCCACAGGGGATTGAAGCTTTCTTT
D gene: TRBD1
clone size: .
V gene: TRBV28
J gene: TRBJ1-1

CDR3 protein: CASSPGANSPLHF
CDR3 DNA: TGTGCCAGCTCACCGGGGGCTAATTCACCCCTCCACTTT
D gene: .
clone size: few
V gene: TRBV18
J gene: TRBJ1-6

CDR3 protein: CAISVDRGGETQYF
CDR3 DNA: TGTGCCATCAGTGTGGACAGGGGCGGAGAGACCCAGTACTTC
D gene: TRBD1
clone size: .
V gene: TRBV10-3
J gene: TRBJ2-5

CDR3 protein: CASNRGSGYTF
CDR3 DNA: TGTGCCAGTAACAGGGGTTCCGGCTACACCTTC
D gene: TRBD1
clone size: few
V gene: TRBV19
J gene: TRBJ1-2

CDR3 protein: CAWTPRGPYEQYF
CDR3 DNA: TGTGCCTGGACCCCCCGAGGCCCCTACGAGCAGTACTTC
D gene: .
clone size: .
V gene: TRBV30
J gene: TRBJ2-7

CDR3 protein: CASRPGEENTEAFF
CDR3 DNA: TGTGCCAGCAGACCTGGGGAGGAGAACACTGAAGCTTTCTTT
D gene: .
clone size: .
V gene: TRBV5-4
J gene: TRBJ1-1

CDR3 protein: CASSLTTIGDYGYTF
CDR3 DNA: TGTGCCAGCAGTCTTACTACGATCGGGGACTATGGCTACACCTTC
D gene: .
clone size: .
V gene: TRBV6-1
J gene: TRBJ1-2

CDR3 protein: CASSGTNRSSYNSPLHF
CDR3 DNA: TGTGCCAGCAGCGGAACTAACAGAAGCTCCTATAATTCACCCCTCCACTTT
D gene: .
clone size: .
V gene: TRBV9
J gene: TRBJ1-6